These 14 T cell receptor beta chains came from one sample sequenced in a study of cytomegalovirus exposure and HLA in healthy donors (TCRdb year 2017). Library generation was performed with the immunoSEQ multiplex PCR assay. A mixture of 60 forward primers for TCR Vbeta segments and 13 reverse primers for TCR Jbeta segments was used in the multiplex PCR. TCRdb limited this immuneACCESS table to in-frame rearrangements with V and J called. A share of clones is missing; checked studies link under half to unresolved V genes, and the rest is unexplained. This sample gives approximately 95,000 clones in total; under 85% of them show up just once. The ten biggest clones cover approximately 4% of the sample. Sequenced material: PBMCs. These receptor sequences come from a woman in her thirties or forties in good health and CMV-seropositive.

The CDR3 region is CASSLFFRGKDEQFF. The CDR3 coding sequence is TGTGCCAGCAGTTTATTTTTCAGGGGAAAGGATGAGCAGTTCTTC. The chain uses TRBV28 and TRBJ2-1, with D possibly TRBD1 on 6 matching bases. V gave up 1 base and J gave up 8 bases, with 15 bases separating them. This CDR3 has 15 residues. Germline loops: CDR1 MDHEN, CDR2 SYDVKM.

The genes are TRBV6-1 and TRBJ2-2; 7 nucleotides match TRBD2. The germline gives CDR1 MNHNS, CDR2 SASEGT. Trimming cost V 2 bases and J 4 bases; bases outside gene matches: 4. This CDR3 has 15 amino acids. CDR3 DNA sequence: TGTGCCAGCAGTGAACAGCGGGACCCCACCGGGGAGCTGTTTTTT. This gives the protein CASSEQRDPTGELFF.

The V call is TRBV29-1, the J call TRBJ1-1, with 8 nucleotides matching TRBD1. The CDR3 covers 14 residues. J gave up 4 bases and V 1 base, and 5 bases lay outside the gene matches. From germline, CDR1 is SQVTM and CDR2 ANQGSEA. CDR3 region: CSVEGGQGSTEAFF. CDR3 bases: TGCAGCGTTGAAGGTGGACAGGGTAGCACTGAAGCTTTCTTT.

This clone was recorded only once. The junction differs from germline at one of its ends, possibly a read error. The chain recombines TRBV27 with TRBJ2-7; TRBD2 might be the D (5 bases). The germline CDR1 and CDR2 sequences are MNHEY and SMNVEV (reference sequence). This CDR3 has 14 residues. The CDR3 DNA sequence: TGTGCCAGCAGTTTATACGGTGGGAGAGCTTTAATGCACTTC. This translates into CASSLYGGRALMHF.

This clone was found a few times. The J gene is TRBJ2-2, the V gene TRBV7-9, with 7 bases fitting TRBD1. Germline V gene lookup returns CDR1 SEHNR and CDR2 FQNEAQ (reference sequence). The CDR3 is 15 residues long. The junction had 6 bases not matched to a gene; V was cut back by 5 bases and J by 3 bases. The CDR3 bases are TGTGCCAGCAGCCCCGGGACAGCATACACCGGGGAGCTGTTTTTT. As protein: CASSPGTAYTGELFF.

This clone was observed a handful of times. This rearrangement joins TRBV6-1 to TRBJ1-4; 7 nucleotides match TRBD1. Unmatched junction bases numbered 5, after V lost 3 bases and J lost 4 bases. The CDR3 spans 15 residues. The germline V gene encodes CDR1 MNHNS and CDR2 SASEGT. The DNA of the CDR3 is TGTGCCAGCAGTGAGGGACAGCCGTATAATGAAAAACTGTTTTTT. This sequence encodes CASSEGQPYNEKLFF.

The J gene is TRBJ1-1, the V gene TRBV10-3; tentative D call: TRBD1 (5 bases). CDR3 length equals 13 residues. The V end lost 3 bases, the J end lost 7 bases, and 12 bases lay between the germline ends. The germline V gene encodes CDR1 ENHRY and CDR2 SYGVKD. The chain's CDR3 is CAISETREGEAFF. CDR3 bases: TGTGCCATCAGTGAAACCAGGGAAGGTGAAGCTTTCTTT.

V gene TRBV29-1 combines with J gene TRBJ2-3, with 8 bases aligning to TRBD2. After removal of 4 bases from V and 6 bases from J, the junction contained 15 bases not matched to a gene. This CDR3 has 16 amino acids. From germline, CDR1 is SQVTM and CDR2 ANQGSEA. The CDR3 reads CSVGILPGGPGDTQYF. In DNA, the CDR3 is TGCAGCGTTGGGATTTTGCCGGGAGGGCCAGGGGATACGCAGTATTTT.

This clone was picked up one time. This chain uses TRBV28 with TRBJ2-2, with D unresolved. Trimming pared 7 bases from V and 4 bases from J, leaving 13 bases between. From germline, CDR1 is MDHEN and CDR2 SYDVKM. This CDR3 is 14 amino acids long. CDR3 nucleotide sequence: TGTGCCAGCACCAGACTCCAGTCCACCGGGGAGCTGTTTTTT. It codes for CASTRLQSTGELFF.

A few counts support this clone. The chain employs TRBV10-3 and TRBJ2-3; 9 bases line up with TRBD1. Germline values: CDR1 ENHRY, CDR2 SYGVKD. The trim removed 6 bases at V and 3 bases at J, leaving 4 bases unmatched. The CDR3 runs 14 residues. The CDR3 spells CAISRTGATDTQYF. CDR3 in DNA: TGTGCCATCAGCAGGACAGGGGCTACAGATACGCAGTATTTT.

This chain links TRBV18 with TRBJ1-1; 9 positions agree with TRBD1. V trimming: 5 bases; J trimming: 7 bases; junction bases outside the gene matches: 8. CDR3 length: 14 residues. Germline V gene data show CDR1 as KGHSH and CDR2 as LQKENI. The CDR3 nucleotides read TGTGCCAGCTCAAGACAGGGGGAAGTGGATGAAGCTTTCTTT. It specifies CASSRQGEVDEAFF. The complete variable domain, with remaining parts taken from reference TRBV18 and TRBJ1-1, reads NAGVMQNPRHLVRRRGQEARLRCSPMKGHSHVYWYRQLPEEGLKFMVYLQKENIIDESGMPKERFSAEFPKEGPSILRIQQVVRGDSAAYFCASSRQGEVDEAFFGQGTRLTVV.

The rearrangement joins TRBV7-6 to TRBJ2-5, with D maybe TRBD1 (6 bases). Trimming pared 3 bases from V and 3 bases from J, leaving 8 bases between. The CDR3 length is 13 residues. CDR1 is SGHVS and CDR2 is FNYEAQ in the germline V gene. The CDR3 protein is CASSFAGEETQYF. DNA for the CDR3: TGTGCCAGCAGCTTCGCAGGGGAAGAGACCCAGTACTTC.

This clone was seen more than once but under ten times. This sequence joins TRBV6-1 and TRBJ1-1; no reliable D call. This CDR3 spans 14 amino acids. The germline gives CDR1 MNHNS, CDR2 SASEGT. Trimming removed 5 bases at V and 2 bases at J, with 12 bases between. DNA for the CDR3: TGTGCCAGCAGTCTAATCGGGGAAAACACTGAAGCTTTCTTT. This sequence encodes CASSLIGENTEAFF.

This sequence joins TRBV29-1 and TRBJ2-3; 9 positions agree with TRBD2. This CDR3 is 16 amino acids long. From germline, CDR1 is SQVTM and CDR2 ANQGSEA. J gave up 0 bases and V 7 bases, and 11 bases lay outside the gene matches. CDR3 DNA: TGCAGCGCGGTCCCGATGACTAGCGGTAGCACAGATACGCAGTATTTT. Protein sequence: CSAVPMTSGSTDTQYF.